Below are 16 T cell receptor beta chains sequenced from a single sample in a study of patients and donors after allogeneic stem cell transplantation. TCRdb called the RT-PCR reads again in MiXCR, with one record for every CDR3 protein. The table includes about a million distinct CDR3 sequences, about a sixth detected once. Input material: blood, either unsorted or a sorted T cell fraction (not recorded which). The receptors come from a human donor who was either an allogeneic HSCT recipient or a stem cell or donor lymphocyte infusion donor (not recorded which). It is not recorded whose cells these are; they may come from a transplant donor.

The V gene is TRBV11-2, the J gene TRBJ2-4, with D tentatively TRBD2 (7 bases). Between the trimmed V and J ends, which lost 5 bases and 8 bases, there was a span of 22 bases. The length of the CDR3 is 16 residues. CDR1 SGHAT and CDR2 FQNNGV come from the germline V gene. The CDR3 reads CASSPTSNGGRDIQYF. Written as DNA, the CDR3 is TGTGCCAGCAGCCCGACCAGCAACGGGGGGCGGGACATTCAGTACTTC. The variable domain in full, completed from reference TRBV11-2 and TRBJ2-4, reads EAGVAQSPRYKIIEKRQSVAFWCNPISGHATLYWYQQILGQGPKLLIQFQNNGVVDDSQLPKDRFSAERLKGVDSTLKIQPAKLEDSAVYLCASSPTSNGGRDIQYFGAGTRLSVL.

The chain's CDR3 is CSRVRNQPQHF. The CDR3 DNA sequence: TGCAGCAGGGTACGTAATCAGCCCCAGCATTTT. J is TRBJ1-5 and V is TRBV20-1, with D maybe TRBD1 (5 bases). The germline V gene encodes CDR1 DFQATT and CDR2 SNEGSKA (reference sequence). There are 11 residues in the CDR3.

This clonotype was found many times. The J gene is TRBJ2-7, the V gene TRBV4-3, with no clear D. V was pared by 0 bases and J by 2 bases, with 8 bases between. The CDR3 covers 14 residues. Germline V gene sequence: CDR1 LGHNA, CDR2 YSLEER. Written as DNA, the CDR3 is TGCGCCAGCAGCCAAGATTCTGGGCCCTACGAGCAGTACTTC. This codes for CASSQDSGPYEQYF.

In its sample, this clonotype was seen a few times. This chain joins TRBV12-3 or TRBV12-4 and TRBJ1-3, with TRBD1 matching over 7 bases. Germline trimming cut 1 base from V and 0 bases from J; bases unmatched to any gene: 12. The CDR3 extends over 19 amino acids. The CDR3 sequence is CASSLGNRGTVHSGNTIYF. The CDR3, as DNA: TGTGCCAGCAGTTTAGGGAACAGGGGAACTGTTCACTCTGGAAACACCATATATTTT.

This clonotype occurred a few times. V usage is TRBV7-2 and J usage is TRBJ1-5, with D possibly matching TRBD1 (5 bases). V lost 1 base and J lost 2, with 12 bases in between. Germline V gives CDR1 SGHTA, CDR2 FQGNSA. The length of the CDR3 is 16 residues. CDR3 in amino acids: CASSLGGGRRNQPQHF. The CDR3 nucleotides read TGTGCCAGCAGCTTAGGGGGGGGTCGTCGCAATCAGCCCCAGCATTTT.

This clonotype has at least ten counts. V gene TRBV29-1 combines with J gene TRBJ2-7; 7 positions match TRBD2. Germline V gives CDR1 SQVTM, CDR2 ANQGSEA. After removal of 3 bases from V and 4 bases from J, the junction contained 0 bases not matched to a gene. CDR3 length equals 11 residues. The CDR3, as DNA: TGCAGCGTTGAGGGGGGGTACGAGCAGTACTTC. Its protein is CSVEGGYEQYF.

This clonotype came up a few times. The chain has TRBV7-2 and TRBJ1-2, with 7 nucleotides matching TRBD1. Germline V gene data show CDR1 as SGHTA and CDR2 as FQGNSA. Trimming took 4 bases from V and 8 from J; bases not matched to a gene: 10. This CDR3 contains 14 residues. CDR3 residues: CASSSPTGTEGYTF. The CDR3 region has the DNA TGTGCCAGCAGCTCCCCGACAGGGACTGAAGGCTACACCTTC.

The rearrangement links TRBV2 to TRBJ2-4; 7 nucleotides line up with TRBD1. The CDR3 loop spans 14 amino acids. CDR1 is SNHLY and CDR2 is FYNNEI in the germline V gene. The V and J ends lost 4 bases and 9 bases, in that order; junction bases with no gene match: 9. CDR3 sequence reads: CASSVKDRVGIQYF. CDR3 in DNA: TGTGCCAGCAGTGTAAAAGACAGGGTTGGCATTCAGTACTTC.

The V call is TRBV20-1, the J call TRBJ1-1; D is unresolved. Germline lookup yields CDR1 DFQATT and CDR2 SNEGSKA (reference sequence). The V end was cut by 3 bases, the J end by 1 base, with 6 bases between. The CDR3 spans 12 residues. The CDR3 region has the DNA TGCAGTGCTAGTGAGGGGAACACTGAAGCTTTCTTT. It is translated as CSASEGNTEAFF.

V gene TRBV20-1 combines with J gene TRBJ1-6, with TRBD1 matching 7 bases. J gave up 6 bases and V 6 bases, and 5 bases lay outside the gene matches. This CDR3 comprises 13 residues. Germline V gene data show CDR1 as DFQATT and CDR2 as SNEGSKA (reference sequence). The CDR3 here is CSARDSINSPLHF. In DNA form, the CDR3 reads TGCAGTGCCAGGGACAGTATTAATTCACCCCTCCACTTT.

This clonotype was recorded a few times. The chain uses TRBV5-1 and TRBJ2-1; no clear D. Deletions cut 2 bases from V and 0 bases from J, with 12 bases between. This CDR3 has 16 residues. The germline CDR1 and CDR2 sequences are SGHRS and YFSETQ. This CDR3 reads CASSFLLPSSYNEQFF. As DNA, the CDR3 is TGCGCCAGCAGCTTCTTGCTCCCGAGCTCCTACAATGAGCAGTTCTTC.

In nucleotides, the CDR3 is TGCAGCGCTGACAGGGGTGACACTGAAGCTTTCTTT. Amino acids: CSADRGDTEAFF. The chain joins TRBV29-1 to TRBJ1-1; 8 bases align to TRBD1. The CDR3 is made up of 12 amino acids. Trimming at V came to 7 bases and at J to 3 bases, leaving 4 bases not matched to a gene. CDR1 and CDR2 from the germline V gene are SQVTM and ANQGSEA.

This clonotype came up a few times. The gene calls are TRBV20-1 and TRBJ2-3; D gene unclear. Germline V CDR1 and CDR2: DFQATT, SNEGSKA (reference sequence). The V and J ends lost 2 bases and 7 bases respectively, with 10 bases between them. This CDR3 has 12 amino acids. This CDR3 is CSARPATHTQYF. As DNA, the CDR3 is TGCAGTGCTAGACCGGCTACCCATACGCAGTATTTT.

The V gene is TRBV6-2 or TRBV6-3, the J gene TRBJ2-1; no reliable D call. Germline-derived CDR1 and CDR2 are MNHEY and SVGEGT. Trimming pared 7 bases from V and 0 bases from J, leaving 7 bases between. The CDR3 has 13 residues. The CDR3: CASTLSSYNEQFF. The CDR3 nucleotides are TGTGCCAGCACCTTGAGCTCCTACAATGAGCAGTTCTTC.

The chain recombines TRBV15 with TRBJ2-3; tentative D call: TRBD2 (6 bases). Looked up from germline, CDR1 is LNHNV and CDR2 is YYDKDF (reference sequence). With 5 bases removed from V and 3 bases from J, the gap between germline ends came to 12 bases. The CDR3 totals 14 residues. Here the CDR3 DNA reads TGTGCCACCAGCTCAAGGGCGGGAACAGATACGCAGTATTTT. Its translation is CATSSRAGTDTQYF. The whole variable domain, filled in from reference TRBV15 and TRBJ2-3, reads DAMVIQNPRYQVTQFGKPVTLSCSQTLNHNVMYWYQQKSSQAPKLLFHYYDKDFNNEADTPDNFQSRRPNTSFCFLDIRSPGLGDTAMYLCATSSRAGTDTQYFGPGTRLTVL.

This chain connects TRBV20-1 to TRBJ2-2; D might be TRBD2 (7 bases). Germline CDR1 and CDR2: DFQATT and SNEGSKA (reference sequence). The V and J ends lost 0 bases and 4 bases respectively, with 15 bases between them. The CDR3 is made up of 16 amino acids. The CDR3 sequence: CSAREVGGAATGELFF. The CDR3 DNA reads TGCAGTGCTAGAGAAGTAGGGGGGGCTGCCACCGGGGAGCTGTTTTTT.